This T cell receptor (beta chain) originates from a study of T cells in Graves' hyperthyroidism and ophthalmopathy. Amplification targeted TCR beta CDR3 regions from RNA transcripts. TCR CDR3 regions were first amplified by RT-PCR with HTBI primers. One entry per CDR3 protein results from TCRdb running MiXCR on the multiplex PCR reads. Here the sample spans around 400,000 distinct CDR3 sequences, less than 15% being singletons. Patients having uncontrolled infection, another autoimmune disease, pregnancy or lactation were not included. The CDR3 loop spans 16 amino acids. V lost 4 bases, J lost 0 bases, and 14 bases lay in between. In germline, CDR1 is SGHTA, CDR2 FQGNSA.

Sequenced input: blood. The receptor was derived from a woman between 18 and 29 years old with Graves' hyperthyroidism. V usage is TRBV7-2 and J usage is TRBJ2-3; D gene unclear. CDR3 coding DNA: TGTGCCAGCAGCTCTTATAGAGGCCAGAGCACAGATACGCAGTATTTT. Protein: CASSSYRGQSTDTQYF. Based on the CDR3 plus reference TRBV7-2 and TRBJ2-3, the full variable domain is GAGVSQSPSNKVTEKGKDVELRCDPISGHTALYWYRQSLGQGLEFLIYFQGNSAPDKSGLPSDRFSAERTGGSVSTLTIQRTQQEDSAVYLCASSSYRGQSTDTQYFGPGTRLTVL.